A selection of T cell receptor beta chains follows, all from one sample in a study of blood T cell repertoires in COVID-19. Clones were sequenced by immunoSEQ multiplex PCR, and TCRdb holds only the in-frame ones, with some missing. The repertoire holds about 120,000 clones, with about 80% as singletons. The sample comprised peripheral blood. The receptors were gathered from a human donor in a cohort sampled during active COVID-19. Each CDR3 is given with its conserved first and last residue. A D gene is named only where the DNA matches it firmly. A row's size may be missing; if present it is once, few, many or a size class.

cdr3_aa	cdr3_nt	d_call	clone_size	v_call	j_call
CASSLVHRGTEAFF	TGTGCCAGCAGCTTAGTCCACAGGGGGACTGAAGCTTTCTTT	TRBD1	once	TRBV7-2	TRBJ1-1
CASSQLGSPGSWEQFF	TGTGCCAGCAGCCAATTGGGTAGCCCTGGGAGCTGGGAGCAGTTCTTC	.	.	TRBV3-1/TRBV3-2	TRBJ2-1
CASSQEFERVLNTGELFF	TGTGCCAGCAGCCAAGAATTTGAGAGGGTGCTGAACACCGGGGAGCTGTTTTTT	.	once	TRBV3-1/TRBV3-2	TRBJ2-2
CASSLTGNNEQFF	TGTGCCAGCAGTTTAACAGGGAACAATGAGCAGTTCTTC	.	.	TRBV27	TRBJ2-1
CASSNHGTGGTEAFF	TGTGCCAGCAGTAACCACGGGACAGGGGGCACTGAAGCTTTCTTT	TRBD1	few	TRBV28	TRBJ1-1
CAVAADRGNQPQHF	TGTGCCGTCGCGGCGGACAGGGGCAATCAGCCCCAGCATTTT	TRBD1	.	TRBV6-5	TRBJ1-5
CASSNDGTANQPQHF	TGTGCCAGCAGTAATGACGGGACAGCAAATCAGCCCCAGCATTTT	TRBD1	.	TRBV6-2/TRBV6-3	TRBJ1-5
CASSPRASGNTEAFF	TGTGCCAGCAGCCCCAGGGCTTCAGGGAACACTGAAGCTTTCTTT	.	.	TRBV7-8	TRBJ1-1
CASSSWEDYGYTF	TGTGCCAGCAGCTCGTGGGAGGACTATGGCTACACCTTC	.	.	TRBV7-2	TRBJ1-2
CASSLLPTGSYEQYF	TGTGCCAGCAGTTTACTCCCGACAGGATCTTACGAGCAGTACTTC	.	.	TRBV28	TRBJ2-7
CAWSAGIAGELFF	TGTGCCTGGAGTGCCGGGATAGCTGGGGAGCTGTTTTTT	.	.	TRBV30	TRBJ2-2
CSVEAFRQGSYEQYF	TGCAGCGTTGAAGCGTTCCGACAGGGTTCCTACGAGCAGTACTTC	TRBD1	.	TRBV29-1	TRBJ2-7
CASSTLSGTGVEKLFF	TGTGCCAGCAGCACGTTGTCCGGGACAGGCGTCGAAAAACTGTTTTTT	TRBD1	.	TRBV7-8	TRBJ1-4
CASSSTSGGPSSTDTQYF	TGTGCCAGTAGTAGTACTAGCGGGGGGCCCTCTAGCACAGATACGCAGTATTTT	TRBD2	.	TRBV19	TRBJ2-3
CASSFRGHGYTF	TGTGCCAGCAGCTTCAGGGGACATGGCTACACCTTC	.	many	TRBV28	TRBJ1-2
CASSALQGSGELFF	TGTGCCAGCAGCGCACTACAGGGATCCGGGGAGCTGTTTTTT	.	once	TRBV7-2	TRBJ2-2
CASSPGRSGNTIYF	TGTGCCAGCAGCCCCGGTCGGTCGGGAAACACCATATATTTT	.	.	TRBV9	TRBJ1-3
CASSSPGNEQFF	TGTGCCAGCAGCTCCCCCGGGAATGAGCAGTTCTTC	.	.	TRBV5-6	TRBJ2-1
CASSLTPGQGGYTF	TGTGCCAGCAGCTTAACCCCGGGACAGGGGGGCTACACCTTC	TRBD1	.	TRBV7-8	TRBJ1-2
CASSPAGTALEGYTF	TGTGCCAGCAGCCCGGCCGGGACAGCACTTGAGGGCTACACCTTC	TRBD1	once	TRBV9	TRBJ1-2
CASSVAGDTEAFF	TGTGCCAGCAGCGTAGCGGGGGACACTGAAGCTTTCTTT	.	.	TRBV9	TRBJ1-1
CASRRQGGNTEAFF	TGTGCCAGCAGAAGACAGGGTGGGAACACTGAAGCTTTCTTT	TRBD1	.	TRBV2	TRBJ1-1
CASSSPPRRGSYNEQFF	TGTGCCAGCAGCTCACCCCCTAGGCGGGGGTCCTACAATGAGCAGTTCTTC	TRBD2	.	TRBV7-9	TRBJ2-1
CASSYQAASPRTF	TGTGCCAGCAGTTACCAGGCAGCTTCACCCCGTACCTTC	.	.	TRBV6-5	TRBJ1-2
CASSSGAITGELFF	TGTGCCAGCAGCTCAGGGGCGATTACCGGGGAGCTGTTTTTT	.	.	TRBV9	TRBJ2-2
CASSLDRAYGYTF	TGTGCCAGCAGTTTAGACAGGGCCTATGGCTACACCTTC	TRBD1	once	TRBV28	TRBJ1-2
CASSGGQGAGEKLFF	TGTGCCAGCAGCGGCGGACAGGGGGCAGGTGAAAAACTGTTTTTT	TRBD1	.	TRBV5-4	TRBJ1-4
CASNYYNEQFF	TGTGCCAGTAATTACTACAATGAGCAGTTCTTC	.	few	TRBV19	TRBJ2-1
CASTLSLNTEAFF	TGTGCCAGCACCCTTTCCTTAAACACTGAAGCTTTCTTT	.	.	TRBV28	TRBJ1-1
CSARYGVGYTF	TGCAGTGCTAGATACGGGGTGGGCTACACCTTC	.	.	TRBV20-1	TRBJ1-2
CASSSRDRANTGELFF	TGTGCCAGCAGCAGCAGGGACAGGGCGAACACCGGGGAGCTGTTTTTT	TRBD1	.	TRBV9	TRBJ2-2
CASSLVWGSDSPLHF	TGCGCCAGCAGCTTGGTGTGGGGCTCTGATTCACCCCTCCACTTT	.	.	TRBV5-1	TRBJ1-6
CASSLYWGDGSPLHF	TGTGCCAGCAGCTTATATTGGGGAGATGGTTCACCCCTCCACTTT	.	.	TRBV7-8	TRBJ1-6
CAISLQADYGYTF	TGTGCCATCAGTCTGCAGGCAGACTATGGCTACACCTTC	.	.	TRBV10-3	TRBJ1-2
CASSLVTGGGYEQYF	TGTGCCAGCAGCTTAGTGACGGGAGGGGGCTACGAGCAGTACTTC	TRBD2	.	TRBV7-2	TRBJ2-7
CASSLLSGQQETQYF	TGTGCCAGCAGCTTGCTCAGTGGGCAGCAAGAGACCCAGTACTTC	.	.	TRBV7-2	TRBJ2-5
CASSSRPRGSYEQYF	TGTGCCAGCAGCTCCCGACCCCGAGGGTCCTACGAGCAGTACTTC	.	.	TRBV11-2	TRBJ2-7
CASSTPGVRGDTQYF	TGTGCCAGCAGTACCCCCGGGGTTCGTGGAGATACGCAGTATTTT	.	.	TRBV6-5	TRBJ2-3
CASSALITGTSDEQFF	TGTGCCAGCAGCGCCCTCATAACCGGGACTAGCGATGAGCAGTTCTTC	TRBD2	.	TRBV5-5	TRBJ2-1
CASSEVIGDTQYF	TGTGCCAGCAGTGAAGTAATCGGAGATACGCAGTATTTT	.	once	TRBV6-1	TRBJ2-3
CASSRERGNTIYF	TGTGCCAGCAGCCGGGAAAGGGGAAACACCATATATTTT	.	.	TRBV7-6	TRBJ1-3
CASSLGGGEAFF	TGTGCCAGCAGTTTAGGGGGGGGTGAAGCTTTCTTT	.	.	TRBV28	TRBJ1-1
CASSSRDREVGGYTF	TGTGCCAGCAGCTCCCGGGACAGGGAAGTCGGTGGCTACACCTTC	TRBD1	.	TRBV7-8	TRBJ1-2
CASSSDRGNEKLFF	TGTGCCAGCAGCTCCGACAGGGGTAATGAAAAACTGTTTTTT	TRBD1	.	TRBV7-9	TRBJ1-4
CAWRRDREAANYGYTF	TGTGCCTGGAGGAGGGACAGGGAGGCGGCTAACTATGGCTACACCTTC	TRBD1	.	TRBV30	TRBJ1-2